These 30 T cell receptor beta chains originate from one sample sequenced in a study of T cell repertoires in cytomegalovirus infection. TCRdb fed the reads into MiXCR, producing one record per CDR3 protein. The data show around 260,000 distinct CDR3 sequences, around 25% seen once. Material for sequencing was PBMCs. The receptors were sampled from a human donor in good health (CMV status not recorded). Some clones in this sample may be carry-over from other donors' samples.

The V gene is TRBV7-8, the J gene TRBJ2-2; D might be TRBD1 (6 bases). CDR1 and CDR2 from the germline V gene are SGHVS and FQNEAQ. This CDR3 is 15 amino acids long. V lost 3 bases and J 6 bases, leaving 14 bases between the germline ends. CDR3 bases: TGTGCCAGCAGCTTCACCCCAGGGGACCCCGGGGAGCTGTTTTTT. It specifies CASSFTPGDPGELFF.

This clonotype was picked up a small number of times. This chain links TRBV28 with TRBJ2-2; D call uncertain. Germline loops: CDR1 MDHEN, CDR2 SYDVKM. The CDR3 is made up of 13 amino acids. The V end was cut by 4 bases, the J end by 6 bases, with 9 bases between. The CDR3 is CASSSGLAGELFF. DNA for the CDR3: TGTGCCAGCAGTTCGGGTCTGGCCGGGGAGCTGTTTTTT.

This clonotype appeared a few times. The chain recombines TRBV6-5 with TRBJ1-1, with D hard to call. Germline V gene sequence: CDR1 MNHEY, CDR2 SVGAGI. Between the trimmed V and J ends, which lost 6 bases and 6 bases, there was a span of 14 bases. There are 13 residues in the CDR3. Written as DNA, the CDR3 is TGTGCCAGCAGCTCCGCGCATCGGGCTGAAGCTTTCTTT. Amino acid sequence: CASSSAHRAEAFF.

A single count supports this clonotype. The V gene is TRBV20-1, the J gene TRBJ2-5; D remains ambiguous. Germline loops: CDR1 DFQATT, CDR2 SNEGSKA (reference sequence). Trimming pared 6 bases from V and 0 bases from J, leaving 8 bases between. The CDR3 has 12 residues. The CDR3 DNA reads TGCAGTGCAACGGAGCACCAAGAGACCCAGTACTTC. It codes for CSATEHQETQYF.

Comments on this clonotype: Its ends do not fully match the called genes, so a read error is possible. The V call is TRBV6-4, the J call TRBJ2-2; the D gene is possibly TRBD2 (5 bases). The CDR3 totals 14 residues. CDR1 is MRHNA, CDR2 SNTAGT, per germline. CDR3 sequence reads: CASSATLEPGELLF. As DNA, the CDR3 is TGTGCCAGCAGTGCCACCTTAGAGCCCGGGGAGCTGCTTTTT.

This clonotype was seen at least ten times. The J gene is TRBJ2-1, the V gene TRBV7-8; D call uncertain. CDR1 SGHVS and CDR2 FQNEAQ come from the germline V gene. The V end lost 4 bases, the J end lost 0 bases, and 4 bases lay between the germline ends. CDR3 length: 13 amino acids. CDR3 nucleotide sequence: TGTGCCAGCAGCTCCGGCTCCTACAATGAGCAGTTCTTC. Encoded protein: CASSSGSYNEQFF.

This clonotype was recorded many times. The gene calls are TRBV7-8 and TRBJ2-2, with a weak D call TRBD2 (6 bases). V lost 5 bases and J lost 5, with 9 bases in between. Germline assignment: CDR1 SGHVS and CDR2 FQNEAQ. The CDR3 loop spans 13 amino acids. The CDR3 loop is CASSPGGTGELFF. CDR3 sequence (DNA): TGTGCCAGCAGCCCCGGAGGGACCGGGGAGCTGTTTTTT.

The rearrangement joins TRBV7-9 to TRBJ2-5, with TRBD2 matching 12 bases. V was clipped by 5 bases and J by 5 bases; unmatched bases: 6. CDR3 length: 15 residues. The germline V gene has CDR1 SEHNR and CDR2 FQNEAQ (reference sequence). CDR3 protein: CASSPGLAGMETQYF. CDR3 sequence (DNA): TGTGCCAGCAGCCCCGGACTAGCGGGAATGGAGACCCAGTACTTC.

There are many counts of this clonotype. V is TRBV6-2 or TRBV6-3 and J is TRBJ2-1; 8 nucleotides align to TRBD2. The ends lost 0 bases at V and 7 bases at J; junction bases unmatched: 2. The CDR3 is made up of 14 amino acids. The germline gives CDR1 MNHEY, CDR2 SVGEGT. In DNA, the CDR3 is TGTGCCAGCAGTTACTCGGTAGCGGGGAATGAGCAGTTCTTC. This translates into CASSYSVAGNEQFF.

This clonotype was seen only a few times. V is TRBV11-2 and J is TRBJ2-3; no clear D gene. Trimming took 1 base from V and 4 from J, leaving 12 bases between them. The CDR3 extends over 15 amino acids. Germline V gene lookup returns CDR1 SGHAT and CDR2 FQNNGV. This CDR3 is CASSLADTGPDTQYF. DNA for the CDR3: TGTGCCAGCAGCTTAGCCGATACTGGCCCAGATACGCAGTATTTT.

Concerning this clonotype itself: A read error may be the cause here, since a much bigger clone is one base away. The J gene is TRBJ1-1, the V gene TRBV7-2; D remains ambiguous. Germline lookup yields CDR1 SGHTA and CDR2 FQGNSA. V was pared by 7 bases and J by 4 bases, with 16 bases between. This CDR3 is built from 14 residues. CDR3 in DNA: TGTGCCAGCACCCTATCCGAACAGATCACTGAAGCTTTCTTT. Translation gives CASTLSEQITEAFF.

J is TRBJ2-7 and V is TRBV7-2, with 7 bases that match TRBD2. The CDR3 contains 13 residues. Germline values: CDR1 SGHTA, CDR2 FQGNSA. The CDR3 loop reads CASSWGGTYGQYV. The CDR3 nucleotides are TGTGCCAGCAGCTGGGGGGGGACCTACGGGCAGTACGTC.

The genes are TRBV27 and TRBJ2-3; unclear D gene. V gave up 2 bases and J gave up 2 bases, with 5 bases separating them. Per the germline V gene, CDR1 is MNHEY and CDR2 is SMNVEV (reference sequence). The CDR3 runs 13 residues. DNA of the CDR3: TGTGCCAGCAGTTTAATCCTCACAGATACGCAGTATTTT. Its translation: CASSLILTDTQYF.

This clonotype appeared a few times. The V gene is TRBV30, the J gene TRBJ1-1; D remains ambiguous. The length of the CDR3 is 12 residues. From germline, CDR1 is GTSNPN and CDR2 SVGIG (reference sequence). Trimming shortened V by 3 bases and J by 3 bases, and 8 bases separated the two germline ends. CDR3 sequence reads: CAWSLQHTEAFF. The CDR3 DNA reads TGTGCCTGGAGCCTACAGCACACTGAAGCTTTCTTT.

This clonotype was seen ten or more times. V gene TRBV7-6 combines with J gene TRBJ1-6, with unresolved D. CDR1 SGHVS and CDR2 FNYEAQ come from the germline V gene. Trimming stripped 1 base from V and 7 bases from J, with 8 bases between. The CDR3 totals 14 residues. The CDR3 loop is CASSLDRSNSPLHF. As DNA, the CDR3 is TGTGCCAGCAGCTTAGACCGGTCGAATTCACCCCTCCACTTT.

This clonotype was observed a handful of times. The rearrangement uses TRBV11-2 and TRBJ1-1, with D perhaps matching TRBD1 (5 bases). V lost 6 bases to trimming and J lost 4 bases, with 15 bases between them. Germline CDR1 and CDR2: SGHAT and FQNNGV. The CDR3 runs 14 residues. The CDR3 coding sequence is TGTGCCAGCAGTCCCGTCCTAAGGGGCACTGAAGCTTTCTTT. This encodes CASSPVLRGTEAFF.

J is TRBJ2-1 and V is TRBV19, with TRBD1 matching 7 bases. Germline-derived CDR1 and CDR2 are LNHDA and SQIVND (reference sequence). This CDR3 spans 15 amino acids. V lost 4 bases and J lost 4; bases outside the gene matches: 7. CDR3 nucleotides: TGTGCCAGTAGTAAGACAGGGACCCTTTACAATGAGCAGTTCTTC. Residues: CASSKTGTLYNEQFF. Full variable domain (outside the CDR3, taken from reference TRBV19 and TRBJ2-1): DGGITQSPKYLFRKEGQNVTLSCEQNLNHDAMYWYRQDPGQGLRLIYYSQIVNDFQKGDIAEGYSVSREKKESFPLTVTSAQKNPTAFYLCASSKTGTLYNEQFFGPGTRLTVL.

V gene TRBV5-1 combines with J gene TRBJ2-1, with D possibly being TRBD1 (6 bases). Germline-derived CDR1 and CDR2 are SGHRS and YFSETQ. The CDR3 has 12 residues. V was trimmed by 3 bases and J by 12 bases, leaving 13 bases between them. CDR3 DNA sequence: TGCGCCAGCAGCTCGGACACAGGGACGCAGTTCTTC. Protein: CASSSDTGTQFF.

CDR3 nucleotide sequence: TGTGCCATCAGTGCCCTAAACTATGGCTACACCTTC. This sequence encodes CAISALNYGYTF. The rearrangement joins TRBV10-3 to TRBJ1-2; D not certain. Germline V gives CDR1 ENHRY, CDR2 SYGVKD. The CDR3 contains 12 residues. The V end lost 4 bases, the J end lost 2 bases, and 5 bases lay between the germline ends.

This clonotype was picked up many times. The chain employs TRBV12-3 or TRBV12-4 and TRBJ2-4; 12 nucleotides align to TRBD2. The V and J ends lost 3 bases and 1 base, in that order; junction bases with no gene match: 13. This CDR3 is built from 20 residues. CDR3 sequence: CASSFFRTSGIISAKNIQYF. In DNA form, the CDR3 reads TGTGCCAGCAGTTTTTTTAGGACTAGCGGGATAATTAGCGCCAAAAACATTCAGTACTTC.

The chain joins TRBV7-2 to TRBJ2-3; 10 nucleotides line up with TRBD1. The germline gives CDR1 SGHTA, CDR2 FQGNSA. J was trimmed by 3 bases and V by 5 bases; bases with no gene match: 5. The CDR3 is made up of 15 amino acids. Written as DNA, the CDR3 is TGTGCCAGCAGCCAGAGGACAGGGGGAACAGATACGCAGTATTTT. It translates to CASSQRTGGTDTQYF.

As for this clonotype: Being one base from a much bigger clone, this may be a read error. The V and J genes are TRBV28 and TRBJ2-1; 8 nucleotides align to TRBD2. The CDR3 is made up of 14 amino acids. Germline V gene data show CDR1 as MDHEN and CDR2 as SYDVKM. This CDR3 is CASSYIGTRDDQFF. The CDR3, as DNA: TGTGCCAGCAGTTACATCGGGACTAGGGATGACCAGTTCTTC.

Ten or more counts support this clonotype. The rearrangement joins TRBV28 to TRBJ1-1, with no clear D. The CDR3 consists of 14 residues. V lost 4 bases and J 3 bases, leaving 12 bases between the germline ends. Germline V gene data show CDR1 as MDHEN and CDR2 as SYDVKM. The CDR3 reads CASSWSGIDTEAFF. The CDR3 nucleotides are TGTGCCAGCAGTTGGAGTGGAATCGACACTGAAGCTTTCTTT.

The CDR3, as DNA: TGTGCCAGCAGCTTAGCCGTGGGAGGCTGGCAGTACTTC. This sequence encodes CASSLAVGGWQYF. The chain recombines TRBV7-4 with TRBJ2-7; TRBD2 is a possible D gene (6 bases). Germline loops: CDR1 SGHVT, CDR2 SQSDAQ. Trimming pared 0 bases from V and 9 bases from J, leaving 12 bases between. This CDR3 contains 13 residues.

This clonotype was seen ten or more times. The V call is TRBV7-6, the J call TRBJ2-7, with D maybe TRBD2 (5 bases). V was clipped by 4 bases and J by 7 bases, with 11 bases between them. CDR1 and CDR2 (germline): SGHVS, FNYEAQ. CDR3 length: 12 amino acids. This CDR3 reads CASSSKSGEQYF. In nucleotides, the CDR3 is TGTGCCAGCAGCTCCAAATCGGGGGAGCAGTACTTC. The full variable domain, completed using reference TRBV7-6 and TRBJ2-7, is GAGVSQSPRYKVTKRGQDVALRCDPISGHVSLYWYRQALGQGPEFLTYFNYEAQQDKSGLPNDRFSAERPEGSISTLTIQRTEQRDSAMYRCASSSKSGEQYFGPGTRLTVT.

In its sample, this clonotype was seen a few times. This sequence joins TRBV27 and TRBJ2-4, with D hard to call. The CDR3 is 16 residues long. The V and J ends lost 6 bases and 0 bases respectively, with 15 bases between them. Germline V gene lookup returns CDR1 MNHEY and CDR2 SMNVEV (reference sequence). CDR3 loop: CASRAWDRSAKNIQYF. The CDR3 DNA reads as TGTGCCAGCAGGGCGTGGGATAGGTCAGCCAAAAACATTCAGTACTTC.

This chain links TRBV25-1 with TRBJ1-2; 9 nucleotides agree with TRBD1. The germline V gene encodes CDR1 MGHDK and CDR2 SYGVNS. The trim removed 4 bases at V and 6 bases at J, leaving 9 bases unmatched. The CDR3 runs 15 residues. Here the CDR3 DNA reads TGTGCCAGCAGTGGACTAACAGGGGGCGCGGATGGCTACACCTTC. Residues: CASSGLTGGADGYTF.

The rearrangement joins TRBV20-1 to TRBJ2-7; no reliable D call. Germline V CDR1 and CDR2: DFQATT, SNEGSKA (reference sequence). The V gene lost 6 bases and the J gene lost 1 base, with 10 bases spanning the gap. The CDR3 has 12 amino acids. The CDR3: CSAGRVSYEQYF. Written as DNA, the CDR3 is TGCAGTGCCGGTCGGGTTTCCTACGAGCAGTACTTC.

The chain uses TRBV12-3 or TRBV12-4 and TRBJ1-1, with D maybe TRBD1 (6 bases). This CDR3 has 13 residues. With 7 bases removed from V and 6 bases from J, the gap between germline ends came to 15 bases. This chain's CDR3 is CASTVQGFSEAFF. The CDR3 DNA reads TGTGCCAGCACAGTACAGGGTTTTTCTGAAGCTTTCTTT.

This clonotype was seen a handful of times. V gene TRBV5-3 combines with J gene TRBJ1-1; D is ambiguous. TRBV5-3 is an ORF; its function is uncertain. The CDR3 totals 15 residues. Between the trimmed V and J ends, which lost 8 bases and 5 bases, there was a span of 22 bases. In DNA form, the CDR3 reads TGTGCCAGCAGCCCGCGGACGTTGGAGAGAACTGAAGCTTTCTTT. Translation gives CASSPRTLERTEAFF.